This TCR beta chain was recorded in a study of precursors of human CD4 cytotoxic T cells (dated by TCRdb to the late 2010s). As for the study more broadly: In total, CD4+ memory subsets from 14 to 15 donors went into the bulk TCR-seq analysis. Sequences for both the TCRalpha and TCRbeta chains came out of the TCR-seq analysis of 14 donors (table S7).

The germline V end is reduced by 6 bases and the J end by 0 bases; junction bases left unmatched: 4. The CDR3 numbers 13 residues from cysteine through phenylalanine. Only the CDR3 portion is preserved as DNA: 39 bases, with reading frame beginning at the first base. CDR1 and CDR2 are drawn from the germline V gene (reference sequence): DFQATT, SNEGSKA. Of note for this clonotype: The antigen it recognizes is unknown. No base quality information exists; no much larger clone differs at one position.

Study-level results and caveats: Only 13 of the 14 donors were included in some of the bulk TCR-seq comparisons, which suggests that not every subset was available for every donor. The authors noted that a human observational design cannot definitively establish the direction of differentiation between precursor and effector cells. Compared with TCM and TEM subsets, the IL-7Rhigh and IL-7R- TEMRA subsets had more restricted TCR repertoires, with lower diversity and more expanded clonotypes. A bigger share of IL-7Rhigh TEMRA clonotypes consisted of expanded effector clonotypes than was the case for TEM or TCM clonotypes.

Bulk UMI-based TCR sequencing was performed on four sorted CD4+ memory subsets (TCM, TEM, IL-7Rhigh TEMRA, IL-7R- TEMRA) to test a precursor-effector relationship among CD4 cytotoxic T cells. Cells were obtained from peripheral blood mononuclear cells isolated from human blood. Sequenced using an Illumina MiSeq. Turning to the authors' computational methods: Repertoire diversity was measured with the Shannon-Wiener index computed in VDJtools. Expanded TCRbeta clonotypes were defined as those with a clonotype frequency of at least 3. The public reads were run again by TCRdb, first through fastp at Q25 and then through MiXCR, and only productive beta chains were kept. Rows merge per CDR3 protein into single entries with the most common DNA and genes. The V and J calls come from TCRdb's annotation, not from the publication. Within this sample are 740 or so distinct CDR3 sequences, with approximately 19% of them counted one time only. Clones ranked in the top ten supply more than 12% of the sample.

The chain couples TRBV20-1 to TRBJ2-7, and 8 bases in between align with TRBD2. The clonotype originates from a human donor in good health. The specimen was memory CD4+ T cells from blood (PBMCs). The CDR3 in this case is CSAASGLSYEQYF. The nucleotide sequence is given as TGCAGTGCCGCTAGCGGGCTCTCCTACGAGCAGTACTTC.